This TCR beta chain was recovered during a study of shared clonotypes between healthy human individuals. Some clones are missing from TCRdb's copy, which holds only in-frame ones; the method was immunoSEQ multiplex PCR. The sample lists around 2,000,000 clones; roughly 96% were seen once. The CDR3 sequence is 15 residues long. V lost 4 bases to trimming and J lost 4 bases, with 17 bases between them. The germline CDR1 and CDR2 sequences are SGHRS and YFSETQ. The sample taken for sequencing was naive CD4+ T cells sorted from blood. Subset in this sample: CD45RA+ positively selected. The rearrangement uses TRBV5-1 and TRBJ1-2; a weak D match, TRBD1 (6 bases). The sequence was collected from a man between 18 and 35 years old in good health. This CDR3 reads CASSADFTGPYGYTF. CDR3 nucleotides: TGCGCCAGCAGCGCCGATTTCACAGGGCCCTATGGCTACACCTTC.